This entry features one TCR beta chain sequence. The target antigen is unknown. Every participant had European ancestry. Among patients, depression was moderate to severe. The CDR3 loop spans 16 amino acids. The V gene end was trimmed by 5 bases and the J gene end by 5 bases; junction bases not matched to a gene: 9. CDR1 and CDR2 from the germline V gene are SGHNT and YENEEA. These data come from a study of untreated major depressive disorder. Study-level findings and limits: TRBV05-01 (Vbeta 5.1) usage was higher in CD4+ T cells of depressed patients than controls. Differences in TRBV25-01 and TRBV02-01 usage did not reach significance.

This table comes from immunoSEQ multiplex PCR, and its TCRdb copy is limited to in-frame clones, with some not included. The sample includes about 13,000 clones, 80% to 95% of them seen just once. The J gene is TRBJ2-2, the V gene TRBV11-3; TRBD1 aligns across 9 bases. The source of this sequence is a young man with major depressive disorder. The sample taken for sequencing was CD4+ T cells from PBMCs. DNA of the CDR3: TGTGCCAGCAGCGTACAGGGGGCTGTAGGAACCGGGGAGCTGTTTTTT. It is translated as CASSVQGAVGTGELFF.